The present T cell receptor (beta chain) was sequenced within a study of sequential checkpoint blockade in melanoma. On the study more broadly: Both treatment sequences were followed by maintenance nivolumab.

A few counts support this clone. Treatment described: randomized to nivolumab then ipilimumab (arm A) or the reverse (arm B). PBMC sorting kept live CD3+CD8+ cells without CD19 or CD56. Measured with immunoSEQ multiplex PCR; TCRdb has only the in-frame clones, and not every one. The sample shows fewer than 35,000 clones, 86% of them seen only once. The J segment lost 0 bases and the V segment lost 3 bases, leaving 5 bases of the junction unmatched. From germline, CDR1 is SGDLS and CDR2 YYNGEE. CDR3 length: 16 amino acids. Sequences were derived from CD8+ T cells sorted from blood (inferred from file names), sampled from a patient given nivolumab and ipilimumab in sequence. The receptor's source is a human donor with melanoma. The chain joins TRBV9 to TRBJ2-1; TRBD2 aligns across 8 bases. The CDR3 DNA is TGTGCCAGCAGCGGGGGACTAGGGGGCTCCTACAATGAGCAGTTCTTC. The encoded protein is CASSGGLGGSYNEQFF.